The 14 T cell receptor beta chains given below trace back to one sample, sequenced in a study of radiotherapy plus CTLA-4 blockade in lung cancer. Using immunoSEQ multiplex PCR, the repertoire was profiled, and TCRdb retains in-frame clones only, with some absent. The sample has tens of thousands of clones; roughly 79% are singletons. The sequenced sample was peripheral blood, obtained from a patient treated with radiotherapy plus ipilimumab. Receptor source: a human donor with non-small cell lung cancer who had a partial response to radiotherapy plus ipilimumab. Some clones in this sample may be carry-over from other donors' samples.

The V and J genes are TRBV28 and TRBJ2-3; 9 bases fit TRBD2. The germline gives CDR1 MDHEN, CDR2 SYDVKM. After removal of 3 bases from V and 7 bases from J, the junction contained 20 bases not matched to a gene. The CDR3 contains 19 residues. Here the CDR3 reads CASSFGYVFSGGIRNTQYF. The CDR3 coding sequence is TGTGCCAGCAGTTTCGGCTACGTTTTTAGCGGGGGAATCAGGAATACGCAGTATTTT.

The chain uses TRBV11-2 and TRBJ1-2, with D possibly matching TRBD1 (6 bases). Trimming removed 5 bases at V and 2 bases at J, with 18 bases between. The germline V gene has CDR1 SGHAT and CDR2 FQNNGV. The CDR3 has 16 residues. The CDR3 DNA reads as TGTGCCAGCAGCCCGGGGGGAGGGGGAACGAACTATGGCTACACCTTC. Amino acid sequence: CASSPGGGGTNYGYTF.

The chain links TRBV19 to TRBJ2-3, with D tentatively TRBD2 (7 bases). Trimming pared 6 bases from V and 3 bases from J, leaving 16 bases between. The CDR3 contains 15 residues. Germline V gene data show CDR1 as LNHDA and CDR2 as SQIVND (reference sequence). The CDR3 region has the DNA TGTGCCAGTAGCCCGGGGGGCGGGATTACAGATACGCAGTATTTT. Translated, it gives CASSPGGGITDTQYF.

This chain uses TRBV21-1 with TRBJ2-1; no check of the table's D call, TRBD2, against the DNA was made. TRBV21-1 is classified as a pseudogene. CDR3 length: 14 amino acids. The CDR3 spells CASSSTGTYNEQFF. DNA of the CDR3: TGTGCCAGCAGCTCTACCGGGACCTACAATGAGCAGTTCTTC.

This clone has a single count. The chain is built from TRBV5-6 and TRBJ2-7; 10 positions agree with TRBD2. This CDR3 has 18 amino acids. CDR1 SGHDT and CDR2 YYEEEE come from the germline V gene. V lost 2 bases and J lost 3; bases outside the gene matches: 14. CDR3 coding DNA: TGTGCCAGCAGCTTAGATGAACCCGGACTAGCGGACCACTACGAGCAGTACTTC. Translating it yields CASSLDEPGLADHYEQYF.

J is TRBJ2-2 and V is TRBV19; D perhaps matches TRBD1 (6 bases). There are 15 residues in the CDR3. CDR1 LNHDA and CDR2 SQIVND come from the germline V gene (reference sequence). Trimming cost V 5 bases and J 9 bases, with 19 bases left between them. In DNA, the CDR3 is TGTGCCAGTAGTCCCCCCGGGACACGTTCCCGGGAGCTGTTTTTT. It encodes CASSPPGTRSRELFF.

V usage is TRBV11-3 and J usage is TRBJ2-5, with TRBD2 identical over 7 bases. Germline V CDR1 and CDR2: SGHNT, YENEEA. This CDR3 comprises 14 residues. V dropped 5 bases and J dropped 5; count of bases not matched to a gene: 8. The CDR3 loop is CASSLSGGGETQYF. CDR3 DNA: TGTGCCAGCAGCCTCTCCGGGGGAGGGGAGACCCAGTACTTC.

The rearrangement uses TRBV11-3 and TRBJ1-1; D gene ambiguous. This CDR3 has 15 amino acids. Germline assignment: CDR1 SGHNT and CDR2 YENEEA. Between the trimmed V and J ends, which lost 3 bases and 4 bases, there was a span of 15 bases. The CDR3 loop reads CASSFPASGITEAFF. The CDR3 bases are TGTGCCAGCAGCTTTCCGGCCAGCGGAATCACTGAAGCTTTCTTT.

The chain links TRBV11-2 to TRBJ2-4; 7 positions agree with TRBD2. V lost 1 base and J lost 6; bases outside the gene matches: 6. Germline V gives CDR1 SGHAT, CDR2 FQNNGV. The CDR3 covers 15 residues. CDR3 protein: CASSLGAGRVNIQYF. The DNA for the CDR3 is TGTGCCAGCAGCTTAGGAGCAGGGAGGGTAAACATTCAGTACTTC.

This chain joins TRBV18 and TRBJ2-3, with 8 bases aligning to TRBD2. The V segment lost 3 bases and the J segment 2 bases; nucleotides outside the gene matches: 10. The CDR3 is made up of 17 amino acids. Germline V gene lookup returns CDR1 KGHSH and CDR2 LQKENI. The CDR3 region has the DNA TGTGCCAGCTCACCCCGCGGGCGGGGGGACGACACAGATACGCAGTATTTT. It is translated as CASSPRGRGDDTDTQYF.

The J gene is TRBJ2-2, the V gene TRBV4-2; a weak D match, TRBD2 (5 bases). V was shortened by 4 bases and J by 5 bases, with 8 bases between the two germline ends. CDR1 and CDR2 (germline): LGHNA, YNFKEQ. This CDR3 region has 13 residues. CDR3 protein: CASSPSGTGELFF. In nucleotides, the CDR3 is TGTGCCAGCAGCCCGTCGGGAACCGGGGAGCTGTTTTTT.

This clone has more than one count but fewer than ten. This chain connects TRBV10-3 to TRBJ1-5; 8 bases are a match to TRBD1. Unmatched junction bases numbered 6, after V lost 6 bases and J lost 2 bases. Germline V lookup: CDR1 ENHRY, CDR2 SYGVKD. This CDR3 contains 15 residues. The CDR3 region is CAISGATGGNQPQHF. In nucleotides, the CDR3 is TGTGCCATCAGCGGCGCGACAGGGGGCAATCAGCCCCAGCATTTT.

The J gene is TRBJ2-1, the V gene TRBV5-5; a possible D gene is TRBD2 (6 bases). This CDR3 is 15 amino acids long. CDR1 SGHKS and CDR2 YYEKEE come from the germline V gene (reference sequence). V was clipped by 0 bases and J by 8 bases, with 15 bases between them. CDR3 in DNA: TGTGCCAGCAGCTTGGGACAGCTTTGGGGGGATGAGCAGTTCTTC. It yields the protein CASSLGQLWGDEQFF.

On this clone: Its ends do not fully match the called genes, so a read error is possible. The chain couples TRBV5-1 to TRBJ2-7, with 8 nucleotides matching TRBD1. CDR1 and CDR2 (germline): SGHRS, YFSETQ. CDR3 length: 14 residues. The CDR3 here is CASSWGQASYEQHF. In nucleotides, the CDR3 is TGCGCCAGCAGCTGGGGACAGGCCTCCTACGAGCAGCACTTC.